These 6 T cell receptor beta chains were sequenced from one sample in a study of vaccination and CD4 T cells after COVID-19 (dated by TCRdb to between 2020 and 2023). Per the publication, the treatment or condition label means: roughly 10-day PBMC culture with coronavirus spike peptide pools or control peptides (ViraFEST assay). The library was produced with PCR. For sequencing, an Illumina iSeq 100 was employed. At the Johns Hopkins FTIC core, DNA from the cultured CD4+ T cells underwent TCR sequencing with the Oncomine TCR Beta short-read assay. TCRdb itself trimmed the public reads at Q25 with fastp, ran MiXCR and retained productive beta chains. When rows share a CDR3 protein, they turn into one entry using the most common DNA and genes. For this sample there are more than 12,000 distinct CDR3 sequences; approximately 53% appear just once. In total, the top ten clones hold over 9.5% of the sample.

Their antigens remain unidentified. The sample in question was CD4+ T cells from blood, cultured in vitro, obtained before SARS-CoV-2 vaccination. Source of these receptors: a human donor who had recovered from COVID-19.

CDR3 in amino acids: CASSPRGQGVYGYTF. In nucleotides, the CDR3 is TGTGCCAGCAGCCCCCGCGGCCAGGGCGTCTATGGCTACACCTTC. The J gene is TRBJ1-2, the V gene TRBV7-2, with D maybe TRBD1 (5 bases). The germline V gene has CDR1 SGHTA and CDR2 FQGNSA. This CDR3 contains 15 residues. Trimming stripped 5 bases from V and 4 bases from J, with 17 bases between.

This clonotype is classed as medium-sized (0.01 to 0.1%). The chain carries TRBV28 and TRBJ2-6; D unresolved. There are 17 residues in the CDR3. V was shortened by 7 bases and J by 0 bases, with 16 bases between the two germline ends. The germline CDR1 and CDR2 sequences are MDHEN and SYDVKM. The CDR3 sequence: CASNQQPSISGANVLTF. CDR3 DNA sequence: TGTGCCAGCAACCAACAGCCCAGCATCTCTGGGGCCAACGTCCTGACTTTC.

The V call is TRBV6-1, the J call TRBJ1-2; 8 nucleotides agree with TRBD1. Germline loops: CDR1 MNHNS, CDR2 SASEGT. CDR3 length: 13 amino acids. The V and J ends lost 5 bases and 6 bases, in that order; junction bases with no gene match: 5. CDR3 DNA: TGTGCCAGCAGTCGGACAGGGACCCATGGCTACACCTTC. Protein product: CASSRTGTHGYTF.

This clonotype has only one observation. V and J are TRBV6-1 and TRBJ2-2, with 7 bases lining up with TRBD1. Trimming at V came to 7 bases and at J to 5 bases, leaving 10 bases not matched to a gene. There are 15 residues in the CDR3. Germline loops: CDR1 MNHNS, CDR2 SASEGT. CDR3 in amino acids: CASKNRGVGTGELFF. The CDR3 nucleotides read TGTGCCAGCAAAAACAGGGGAGTGGGGACCGGGGAGCTGTTTTTT.

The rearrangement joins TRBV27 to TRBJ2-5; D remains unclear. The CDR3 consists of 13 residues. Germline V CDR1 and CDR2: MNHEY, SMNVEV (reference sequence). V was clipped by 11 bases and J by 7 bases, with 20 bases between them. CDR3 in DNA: TGTGCCCCGAGAACATCGGTAAATGCGACCCAGTACTTC. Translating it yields CAPRTSVNATQYF.

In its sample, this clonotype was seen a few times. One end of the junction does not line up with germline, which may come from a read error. As DNA, the CDR3 is TGTGCCAGCAGCCTAGGACAGTCCCCTAATTATGGCTACACCTTC. Protein: CASSLGQSPNYGYTF. V usage is TRBV7-9 and J usage is TRBJ1-2; D might be TRBD1 (6 bases). CDR3 length: 15 amino acids. Per germline, CDR1 SEHNR and CDR2 FQNEAQ (reference sequence). Combining the CDR3 with reference TRBV7-9 and TRBJ1-2 gives the whole variable domain DTGVSQNPRHKITKRGQNVTFRCDPISEHNRLYWYRQTLGQGPEFLTYFQNEAQLEKSRLLSDRFSAERPKGSFSTLEIQRTEQGDSAMYLCASSLGQSPNYGYTFGSGTRLTVV.